This T cell receptor (beta chain) is drawn from a study of Ad26.COV2.S vaccination and SARS-CoV-2 variants. In regard to this clone: Its antigen is not known.

Trimming stripped 7 bases from V and 0 bases from J, with 10 bases between. The length of the CDR3 is 14 residues. Per the germline V gene, CDR1 is LNHDA and CDR2 is SQIVND (reference sequence). Here immunoSEQ multiplex PCR was the method, and the copy in TCRdb shows in-frame clones only, minus some. The sample records approximately 340,000 clones, roughly 94% being singletons. Points from the study as a whole: Researchers cautioned that TCR breadth and depth analyses may have underestimated total T cell responses. Vaccinees and placebo recipients showed similar non-spike TCR breadth. Vaccinees showed greater spike-specific TCR breadth than placebo recipients.

Sample: peripheral blood, taken after recovery from COVID-19. This TCR was sampled from a human donor who had recovered from COVID-19. The rearrangement uses TRBV19 and TRBJ1-3, with D unclear. The CDR3 DNA reads TGTGCCAGTACCCTTTTGGGCTCTGGAAACACCATATATTTT. Its protein is CASTLLGSGNTIYF.